This T cell receptor beta chain was found in a study of cytomegalovirus exposure and HLA in healthy donors. Study results and caveats: Presence/absence analyses assumed roughly uniform sequencing depth across donors, which may not hold. Later work associated roughly 15,000 TCR beta sequences with HLA alleles at 0.05 false discovery rate. Most of the TCR beta V segments (in an earlier analysis) were productive either about 87% or about 30% of the time.

In nominal health when sampled, donors likely had unrecorded immune exposures nonetheless. A multiplex PCR was run with 60 Vbeta primers and 13 Jbeta primers. The protocol was immunoSEQ multiplex PCR, while the TCRdb copy is restricted to in-frame clones and leaves out a portion. The table lists some 130,000 clones, over 80% of them singletons. Germline values: CDR1 SEHNR, CDR2 FQNEAQ (reference sequence). The CDR3 sequence is 14 residues long. After removal of 4 bases from V and 6 bases from J, the junction contained 4 bases not matched to a gene. As concerns this clone: As yet, its antigen is unknown.

The receptor was derived from a man aged 40-50 years in good health and CMV-seronegative. The sequenced sample consisted of PBMCs. V and J are TRBV7-9 and TRBJ2-1, with 9 bases that match TRBD1. The CDR3, as DNA: TGTGCCAGCAGCTCACGGGACAGGGTCAATGAGCAGTTCTTC. It codes for CASSSRDRVNEQFF.